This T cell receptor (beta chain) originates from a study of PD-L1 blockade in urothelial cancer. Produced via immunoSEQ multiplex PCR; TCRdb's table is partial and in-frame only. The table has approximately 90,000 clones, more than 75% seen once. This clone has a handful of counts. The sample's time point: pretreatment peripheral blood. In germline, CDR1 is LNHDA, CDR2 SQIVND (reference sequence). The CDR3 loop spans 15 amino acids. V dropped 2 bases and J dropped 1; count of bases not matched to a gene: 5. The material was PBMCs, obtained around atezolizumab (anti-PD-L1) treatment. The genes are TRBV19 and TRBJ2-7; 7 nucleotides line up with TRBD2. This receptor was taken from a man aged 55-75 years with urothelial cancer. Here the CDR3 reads CASSIITGGSYEQYF. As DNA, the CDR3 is TGTGCCAGTAGTATAATTACGGGGGGATCCTACGAGCAGTACTTC.